This is a list of T cell receptor beta chains from one sample in a study of OX40 agonist ivuxolimab in advanced cancers. Only in-frame clones appear in the TCRdb table, and some are missing; sequencing was by immunoSEQ multiplex PCR. The repertoire holds about 41,000 clones, with around 84% as singletons. Sequenced material: CD4+ or CD8+ T cells sorted from blood, taken in a trial of the OX40 agonist ivuxolimab. Every receptor here comes from an adult with an advanced solid tumor such as melanoma, head and neck, liver or kidney cancer. CDR3s include the opening cysteine and the closing phenylalanine or tryptophan. Each record gives: D gene, clone size, V gene, J gene, CDR3 DNA, CDR3 protein. A D gene is named only where the DNA matches it firmly. Clone size is not always given. Where it is, it says once, few, many or a class for expanded clones.

d_call: TRBD2
clone_size: NA
v_call: TRBV6-5
j_call: TRBJ2-1
cdr3_nt: TGTGCCAGCAGTCGTAGCGGGAGCGCATTCAATGAGCAGTTCTTC
cdr3_aa: CASSRSGSAFNEQFF

d_call: NA
clone_size: medium-sized
v_call: TRBV7-2
j_call: TRBJ1-6
cdr3_nt: TGTGCCAGCAGCTTGCGTAGGGAGGCTTCACCCCTCCACTTT
cdr3_aa: CASSLRREASPLHF

d_call: TRBD2
clone_size: NA
v_call: TRBV5-1
j_call: TRBJ2-3
cdr3_nt: TGCGCCAGTACCGATTCTAGCGGGGGAGATACGCAGTATTTT
cdr3_aa: CASTDSSGGDTQYF

d_call: NA
clone_size: NA
v_call: TRBV5-1
j_call: TRBJ1-1
cdr3_nt: TGCGCCAGCAGCCGGGGGGAGAACACTGAAGCTTTCTTT
cdr3_aa: CASSRGENTEAFF

d_call: NA
clone_size: NA
v_call: TRBV19
j_call: TRBJ1-6
cdr3_nt: TGTGCCAGTAGTATATCCTTACGGAGTTATTCACCCCTCCACTTT
cdr3_aa: CASSISLRSYSPLHF

d_call: TRBD1
clone_size: NA
v_call: TRBV7-2
j_call: TRBJ2-3
cdr3_nt: TGTGCCAGCAGCCGGGACAGGGGGACAGATACGCAGTATTTT
cdr3_aa: CASSRDRGTDTQYF

d_call: TRBD1
clone_size: NA
v_call: TRBV7-8
j_call: TRBJ2-1
cdr3_nt: TGTGCCAGCAGCTTAGGCAGGGGGCCGTGGAATGAGCAGTTCTTC
cdr3_aa: CASSLGRGPWNEQFF

d_call: NA
clone_size: NA
v_call: TRBV9
j_call: TRBJ1-5
cdr3_nt: TGTGCCAGCTCCAAAAACGACGGGAATCAGCCCCAGCATTTT
cdr3_aa: CASSKNDGNQPQHF

d_call: TRBD1
clone_size: NA
v_call: TRBV5-1
j_call: TRBJ2-2
cdr3_nt: TGCGCCAGCAGCTCACCCCTCCCCGGGACAGCACCGAACACCGGGGAGCTGTTTTTT
cdr3_aa: CASSSPLPGTAPNTGELFF

d_call: TRBD1
clone_size: NA
v_call: TRBV15
j_call: TRBJ1-1
cdr3_nt: TGTGCCACCAGTTACCCGGGACAGGGAGGAGAAGCTTTCTTT
cdr3_aa: CATSYPGQGGEAFF

d_call: NA
clone_size: NA
v_call: TRBV18
j_call: TRBJ1-5
cdr3_nt: TGTGCCAGCTCACCGGACACTAATCAGCCCCAGCATTTT
cdr3_aa: CASSPDTNQPQHF

d_call: NA
clone_size: NA
v_call: TRBV4-3
j_call: TRBJ1-3
cdr3_nt: TGCGCCAGCAGCCAAGAGCGGGGTCTCTCTGGAAACACCATATATTTT
cdr3_aa: CASSQERGLSGNTIYF

d_call: NA
clone_size: few
v_call: TRBV29-1
j_call: TRBJ1-1
cdr3_nt: TGCAGCGTTGAGGTGGTGAACACTGAAGCTTTCTTT
cdr3_aa: CSVEVVNTEAFF

d_call: NA
clone_size: NA
v_call: TRBV12-2
j_call: TRBJ2-1
cdr3_nt: TGTGCAAGTCGCTTAGTTGGTTTAGCGGGAGTCAATGAGCAGTTCTTC
cdr3_aa: CASRLVGLAGVNEQFF

d_call: NA
clone_size: few
v_call: TRBV5-6
j_call: TRBJ2-7
cdr3_nt: TGTGCCAGCAGCTTGGCCGGGCAAGACACATACGAGCAGTACTTC
cdr3_aa: CASSLAGQDTYEQYF

d_call: NA
clone_size: NA
v_call: TRBV27
j_call: TRBJ2-1
cdr3_nt: TGTGCCAGCAGTTCCGGCGGTTACAATGAGCAGTTCTTC
cdr3_aa: CASSSGGYNEQFF

d_call: NA
clone_size: NA
v_call: TRBV7-9
j_call: TRBJ2-7
cdr3_nt: TGTGCCAGCAGCCAACAAGGGGAATGGGACGAGCAGTACTTC
cdr3_aa: CASSQQGEWDEQYF

d_call: TRBD1
clone_size: NA
v_call: TRBV6-5
j_call: TRBJ2-1
cdr3_nt: TGTGCCAGCAGTACGGGACAGGGGTTCAATGAGCAGTTCTTC
cdr3_aa: CASSTGQGFNEQFF

d_call: TRBD1
clone_size: NA
v_call: TRBV7-2
j_call: TRBJ2-7
cdr3_nt: TGTGCCAGCAGCGACAGGGTCTACGGTAGAGAGCAGTACTTC
cdr3_aa: CASSDRVYGREQYF

d_call: TRBD1
clone_size: once
v_call: TRBV5-8
j_call: TRBJ2-5
cdr3_nt: TGTGCCAGCAGCTTTGGGACAGGTGATCGGGAGACCCAGTACTTC
cdr3_aa: CASSFGTGDRETQYF

d_call: NA
clone_size: NA
v_call: TRBV5-8
j_call: TRBJ2-5
cdr3_nt: TGTGCCAGCAGCCCAAGACAGACACAAGAGACCCAGTACTTC
cdr3_aa: CASSPRQTQETQYF

d_call: NA
clone_size: NA
v_call: TRBV2
j_call: TRBJ1-4
cdr3_nt: TGTGCCAGCAGTCCGACCTCGGAAAAACTGTTTTTT
cdr3_aa: CASSPTSEKLFF

d_call: NA
clone_size: NA
v_call: TRBV9
j_call: TRBJ1-4
cdr3_nt: TGTGCCAGCAGCGCATCCCCGGGTCCAAATGAAAAACTGTTTTTT
cdr3_aa: CASSASPGPNEKLFF

d_call: NA
clone_size: NA
v_call: TRBV2
j_call: TRBJ1-5
cdr3_nt: TGTGCCAGCAGTCAAGGGAGAGGCAATCAGCCCCAGCATTTT
cdr3_aa: CASSQGRGNQPQHF

d_call: NA
clone_size: NA
v_call: TRBV7-9
j_call: TRBJ1-3
cdr3_nt: TGTGCCAGCAGCCCTTCGGGACACCTAAACACCATATATTTT
cdr3_aa: CASSPSGHLNTIYF

d_call: NA
clone_size: NA
v_call: TRBV6-5
j_call: TRBJ1-2
cdr3_nt: TGTGCCATCTCTCCCTGGCAGAACTATGGCTACACCTTC
cdr3_aa: CAISPWQNYGYTF

d_call: TRBD1
clone_size: NA
v_call: TRBV5-1
j_call: TRBJ2-7
cdr3_nt: TGCGCCAGCAGCTTTCGACAGGGTAAGCCCTACGAGCAGTACTTC
cdr3_aa: CASSFRQGKPYEQYF

d_call: TRBD1
clone_size: NA
v_call: TRBV7-2
j_call: TRBJ2-5
cdr3_nt: TGTGCCAGCAGCCTGGGACAGGTCCTCCAAGAGACCCAGTACTTC
cdr3_aa: CASSLGQVLQETQYF

d_call: TRBD1
clone_size: once
v_call: TRBV4-1
j_call: TRBJ2-3
cdr3_nt: TGCGCCAGCAGCCCCCAGGACAGGTTAAGCAGAGATACGCAGTATTTT
cdr3_aa: CASSPQDRLSRDTQYF

d_call: NA
clone_size: NA
v_call: TRBV7-2
j_call: TRBJ1-1
cdr3_nt: TGTGCCAGCAGCTTAGCTACCAGAAACACTGAAGCTTTCTTT
cdr3_aa: CASSLATRNTEAFF

d_call: NA
clone_size: NA
v_call: TRBV29-1
j_call: TRBJ2-3
cdr3_nt: TGCAGCGTGGAAGGATGGGACTCGGGAAAAGGGCGTACGCAGTATTTT
cdr3_aa: CSVEGWDSGKGRTQYF

d_call: NA
clone_size: NA
v_call: TRBV9
j_call: TRBJ2-1
cdr3_nt: TGTGCCAGCAGCGCCCGAATCGGCTCCTACAATGAGCAGTTCTTC
cdr3_aa: CASSARIGSYNEQFF

d_call: NA
clone_size: few
v_call: TRBV6-1
j_call: TRBJ2-2
cdr3_nt: TGTGCCAGCAGCAGCTACACCGGGGAGCTGTTTTTT
cdr3_aa: CASSSYTGELFF

d_call: NA
clone_size: NA
v_call: TRBV6-5
j_call: TRBJ1-5
cdr3_nt: TGTGCCAGCGGGGAGTATCAGCCCCAGCATTTT
cdr3_aa: CASGEYQPQHF

d_call: NA
clone_size: NA
v_call: TRBV6-4
j_call: TRBJ1-4
cdr3_nt: TGTGCCAGCAGTGACTCCCTGGGAAACATACGGAATGAAAAACTGTTTTTT
cdr3_aa: CASSDSLGNIRNEKLFF

d_call: TRBD1
clone_size: NA
v_call: TRBV7-6
j_call: TRBJ2-7
cdr3_nt: TGTGCCAGCAGCGCGAAGGTCCCCGGGACAGGGACCTACGAGCAGTACTTC
cdr3_aa: CASSAKVPGTGTYEQYF